A selection of T cell receptor beta chains follows, all from one sample in a study of T-cell reconstitution after alpha-beta-depleted transplantation in children. TCRdb re-called the PCR reads with MiXCR, one entry per CDR3 protein. In the table there are 200,000 to 250,000 distinct CDR3 sequences, about 11% of which are singletons. Sequenced here: PBMCs from the stem cell graft donor, sampled from the stem cell graft. The receptor set was obtained from a human donor who donated a stem cell graft to a child with acute lymphoblastic leukemia. CDR3s include the opening cysteine and the closing phenylalanine or tryptophan. Fields, in order: V gene, D gene, J gene, clone size, CDR3 DNA, CDR3 protein. D genes are given only for firm matches. Clone size is not always given. Where it is, it says once, few, many or a class for expanded clones.

V: TRBV20-1; D: -; J: TRBJ2-7; size: few; DNA: TGCAGTGCTTTAAGACAGTCCGGGGGCCCCTACGAGCAGTACTTC; CDR3: CSALRQSGGPYEQYF
V: TRBV12-3/TRBV12-4; D: -; J: TRBJ2-1; size: -; DNA: TGTGCCAGCAGTTCCCGGGCCGACAATGAGCAGTTCTTC; CDR3: CASSSRADNEQFF
V: TRBV10-3; D: -; J: TRBJ2-7; size: many; DNA: TGTGCCATCAAGCCGGGACAAGGCTACGAGCAGTACTTC; CDR3: CAIKPGQGYEQYF
V: TRBV30; D: -; J: TRBJ1-3; size: -; DNA: TGTGCCTGGAGTGTAGGGCGCAGCTCTGGAAACACCATATATTTT; CDR3: CAWSVGRSSGNTIYF
V: TRBV6-1; D: TRBD1; J: TRBJ2-2; size: many; DNA: TGTGCCAGTAGGGGACAGGGGGGTCACGGGGAGCTGTTTTTT; CDR3: CASRGQGGHGELFF
V: TRBV7-9; D: -; J: TRBJ1-5; size: many; DNA: TGTGCCAGCAGCTTGTCTTCGGGTTTTAATCAGCCCCAGCATTTT; CDR3: CASSLSSGFNQPQHF
V: TRBV5-5; D: TRBD2; J: TRBJ2-5; size: -; DNA: TGTGCCAGCAGCTCCCGACCCGGGACTAGCGGGGGGGCGGAGACCCAGTACTTC; CDR3: CASSSRPGTSGGAETQYF
V: TRBV12-3/TRBV12-4; D: -; J: TRBJ2-2; size: many; DNA: TGTGCCAGCTGGCCCGGCGGCGGGGAGCTGTTTTTT; CDR3: CASWPGGGELFF
V: TRBV10-3; D: -; J: TRBJ2-5; size: many; DNA: TGTGCCATCAGTGAGTCGAGCGGCAGATCTCAAGAGACCCAGTACTTC; CDR3: CAISESSGRSQETQYF
V: TRBV12-3/TRBV12-4; D: TRBD1; J: TRBJ2-2; size: many; DNA: TGTGCCAGCAGTTTGCTAACAGGGGGTAACACCGGGGAGCTGTTTTTT; CDR3: CASSLLTGGNTGELFF
V: TRBV12-3/TRBV12-4; D: TRBD1; J: TRBJ1-2; size: many; DNA: TGTGCCAGCAGCCCGGGACAGCTCTATGGCTACACCTTC; CDR3: CASSPGQLYGYTF
V: TRBV28; D: -; J: TRBJ2-3; size: many; DNA: TGTGCCAGCAGGAGAGGGACTGTCGGTGCAGATACGCAGTATTTT; CDR3: CASRRGTVGADTQYF
V: TRBV20-1; D: TRBD1; J: TRBJ2-1; size: many; DNA: TGCAGTGCTATGGCCCGGACAGGGTACAATGAGCAGTTCTTC; CDR3: CSAMARTGYNEQFF
V: TRBV29-1; D: TRBD2; J: TRBJ2-3; size: many; DNA: TGCAGCGTCGAAAGCGGGAGGCTCCTCACAGATACGCAGTATTTT; CDR3: CSVESGRLLTDTQYF
V: TRBV5-1; D: -; J: TRBJ2-2; size: many; DNA: TGCGCCAGCAGCTTGGAGACAGCGAACACCGGGGAGCTGTTTTTT; CDR3: CASSLETANTGELFF
V: TRBV4-2; D: TRBD2; J: TRBJ2-7; size: many; DNA: TGTGCCAGCAGCCAAGTGGAGCAGCGGGGTTCCTCCTACGAGCAGTACTTC; CDR3: CASSQVEQRGSSYEQYF
V: TRBV6-5; D: -; J: TRBJ1-5; size: many; DNA: TGTGCCAGCAGTTACGGGGCGGATCAGCCCCAGCATTTT; CDR3: CASSYGADQPQHF
V: TRBV28; D: TRBD1; J: TRBJ2-3; size: many; DNA: TGTGCCATACGGACAGGGCTAGGGGATACGCAGTATTTT; CDR3: CAIRTGLGDTQYF
V: TRBV5-1; D: -; J: TRBJ1-6; size: many; DNA: TGCGCCAGCAGCTTGTCTCAGGGATCCCGAAATTCACCCCTCCACTTT; CDR3: CASSLSQGSRNSPLHF
V: TRBV25-1; D: -; J: TRBJ2-5; size: many; DNA: TGTGCCAGCAGGAGGCCGGGGGCTACGTACCAAGAGACCCAGTACTTC; CDR3: CASRRPGATYQETQYF
V: TRBV5-1; D: TRBD1; J: TRBJ2-7; size: many; DNA: TGCGCCAGCAGCTTGGATGGACAGGGCCTCTACGAGCAGTACTTC; CDR3: CASSLDGQGLYEQYF
V: TRBV6-5; D: -; J: TRBJ1-1; size: many; DNA: TGTGCCAGCAGTTACTCTGGGAACGGGGACACTGAAGCTTTCTTT; CDR3: CASSYSGNGDTEAFF
V: TRBV5-1; D: -; J: TRBJ2-5; size: few; DNA: TGCGCCAGCAAGAAAGACCAAGAGACCCAGTACTTC; CDR3: CASKKDQETQYF
V: TRBV15; D: -; J: TRBJ2-1; size: few; DNA: TGTGCCACCAGCAGAGATAAGGGGGTACAAAATGAGCAGTTCTTC; CDR3: CATSRDKGVQNEQFF
V: TRBV13; D: -; J: TRBJ1-2; size: many; DNA: TGTGCCAGCAGCCCAGGATTTGGACAGCCTTATGGCTACACCTTC; CDR3: CASSPGFGQPYGYTF
V: TRBV10-3; D: -; J: TRBJ1-4; size: many; DNA: TGTGCCATCAGTGCGGCAGGGCCAAATGAAAAACTGTTTTTT; CDR3: CAISAAGPNEKLFF
V: TRBV4-3; D: -; J: TRBJ2-1; size: many; DNA: TGCGCCAGCAGCGCGAAATGGCGAACTGAGCAGTTCTTC; CDR3: CASSAKWRTEQFF
V: TRBV12-3/TRBV12-4; D: TRBD1; J: TRBJ1-1; size: -; DNA: TGTGCCAGCAGACTTTCGGGACAGATGAACACTGAAGCTTTCTTT; CDR3: CASRLSGQMNTEAFF
V: TRBV5-1; D: -; J: TRBJ2-3; size: once; DNA: TGCGCCAGCAGCCCAGGGGGGCAGCGAAGCACAGATACGCAGTATTTT; CDR3: CASSPGGQRSTDTQYF
V: TRBV29-1; D: -; J: TRBJ2-3; size: many; DNA: TGCAGCGTTGCTAGGAATGGGTCCGGGGGCACAGATACGCAGTATTTT; CDR3: CSVARNGSGGTDTQYF
V: TRBV12-3/TRBV12-4; D: -; J: TRBJ2-5; size: many; DNA: TGTGCCAGCAGTTCCTTGGGGAGGACCCAGTACTTC; CDR3: CASSSLGRTQYF
V: TRBV28; D: -; J: TRBJ2-4; size: many; DNA: TGTGCCAGCAACCGAAACAAAGAACTAGCCAAAAACATTCAGTACTTC; CDR3: CASNRNKELAKNIQYF
V: TRBV7-8; D: -; J: TRBJ2-2; size: many; DNA: TGTGCCAGCAGCCCGCGACCCCCGGACGTTCCCGGGGAGCTGTTTTTT; CDR3: CASSPRPPDVPGELFF
V: TRBV28; D: -; J: TRBJ2-3; size: once; DNA: TGTGCCAGCAGTTTATGGGGGATTTCCACAGATACGCAGTATTTT; CDR3: CASSLWGISTDTQYF
V: TRBV29-1; D: -; J: TRBJ2-5; size: many; DNA: TGCAGCGTTGTTCCGCCCGGGCCAGGTTTGACCCAGTACTTC; CDR3: CSVVPPGPGLTQYF
V: TRBV7-2; D: TRBD1; J: TRBJ2-3; size: many; DNA: TGTGCCAGCAGGCCCGGACAGGGGTCGGCAGATACGCAGTATTTT; CDR3: CASRPGQGSADTQYF
V: TRBV5-4; D: -; J: TRBJ2-2; size: -; DNA: TGTGCCAGCAGCTCTTTCTCCGGGGAGCTGTTTTTT; CDR3: CASSSFSGELFF
V: TRBV27; D: TRBD1; J: TRBJ1-6; size: many; DNA: TGTGCCAGCAGTCGAGGGGACAGCAATTCACCCCTCCACTTT; CDR3: CASSRGDSNSPLHF
V: TRBV4-2; D: TRBD1; J: TRBJ2-5; size: -; DNA: TGTGCCAGCAGCGAGGGGACAGACCTCCAAGAGACCCAGTACTTC; CDR3: CASSEGTDLQETQYF
V: TRBV30; D: TRBD1; J: TRBJ2-5; size: many; DNA: TGTGCTACTGAAACAGGGGAAGGTGGCCAGTACTTC; CDR3: CATETGEGGQYF